The present T cell receptor (beta chain) was sequenced within a study of blood T cells in healthy people across ages. This clonotype has ten or more counts. The antigen is not known. Around 10 milliliters of peripheral blood were drawn from each donor. There are 16 residues in the CDR3. Germline CDR1 and CDR2: SGHRS and YFSETQ. The ends lost 5 bases at V and 2 bases at J; junction bases unmatched: 12. It was with a sample-barcoded 5' primer and a J-beta primer mix that a second PCR of roughly 7 to 12 cycles was run. TCRdb analysed the 5' RACE reads with MiXCR anew, one entry per CDR3 protein. The sample contains some 760,000 distinct CDR3 sequences, 25% of which appear only once. Regarding the study as a whole: Aged donors had fewer naive CD4+ cells and lower diversity than long-lived donors.

The same data also contributed to another study, on T cells of mothers and their children. That work states: In each mother, TCR beta CDR3 reads exceeded 10 million; in each child, they numbered approximately 3.3 million. Slightly higher, non-significant overlap characterized related mother-child pairs relative to unrelated pairs.

What was sequenced was blood. This clonotype was obtained from a boy aged 5-17 years in good health. The rearrangement joins TRBV5-1 to TRBJ2-5, with 7 positions matching TRBD2. CDR3 sequence reads: CASRRIPGLPQETQYF. CDR3 in DNA: TGCGCCAGCAGGAGGATACCGGGACTACCGCAAGAGACCCAGTACTTC.